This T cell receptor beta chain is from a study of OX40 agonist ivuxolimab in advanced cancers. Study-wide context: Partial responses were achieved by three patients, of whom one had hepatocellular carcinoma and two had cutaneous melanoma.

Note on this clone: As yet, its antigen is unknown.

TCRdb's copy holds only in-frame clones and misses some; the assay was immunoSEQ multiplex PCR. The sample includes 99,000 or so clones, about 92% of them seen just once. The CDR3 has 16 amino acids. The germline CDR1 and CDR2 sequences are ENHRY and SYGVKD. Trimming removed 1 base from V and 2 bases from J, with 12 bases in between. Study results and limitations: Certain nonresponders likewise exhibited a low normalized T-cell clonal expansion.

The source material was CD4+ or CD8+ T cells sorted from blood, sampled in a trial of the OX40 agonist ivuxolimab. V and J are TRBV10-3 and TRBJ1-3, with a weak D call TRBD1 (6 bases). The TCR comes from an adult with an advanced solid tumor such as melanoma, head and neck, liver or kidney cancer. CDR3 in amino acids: CAISELPSGAGNTIYF. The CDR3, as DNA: TGTGCCATCAGTGAGTTGCCCTCAGGGGCTGGAAACACCATATATTTT.